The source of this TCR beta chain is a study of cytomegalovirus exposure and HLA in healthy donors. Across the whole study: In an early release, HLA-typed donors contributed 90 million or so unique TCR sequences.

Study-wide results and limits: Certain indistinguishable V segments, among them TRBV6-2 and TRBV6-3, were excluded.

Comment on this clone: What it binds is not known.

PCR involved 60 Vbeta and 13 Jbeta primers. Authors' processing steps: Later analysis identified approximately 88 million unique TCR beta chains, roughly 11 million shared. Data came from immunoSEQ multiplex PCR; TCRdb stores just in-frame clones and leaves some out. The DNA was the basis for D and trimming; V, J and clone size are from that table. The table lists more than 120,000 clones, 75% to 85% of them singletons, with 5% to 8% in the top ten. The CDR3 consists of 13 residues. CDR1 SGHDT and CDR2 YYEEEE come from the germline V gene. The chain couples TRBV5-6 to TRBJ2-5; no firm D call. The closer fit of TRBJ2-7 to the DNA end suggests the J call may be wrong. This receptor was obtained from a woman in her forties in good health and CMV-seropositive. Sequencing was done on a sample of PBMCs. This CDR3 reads CASSFGFTYEQYF. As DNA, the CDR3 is TGTGCCAGCAGCTTCGGGTTCACCTACGAGCAGTACTTC.